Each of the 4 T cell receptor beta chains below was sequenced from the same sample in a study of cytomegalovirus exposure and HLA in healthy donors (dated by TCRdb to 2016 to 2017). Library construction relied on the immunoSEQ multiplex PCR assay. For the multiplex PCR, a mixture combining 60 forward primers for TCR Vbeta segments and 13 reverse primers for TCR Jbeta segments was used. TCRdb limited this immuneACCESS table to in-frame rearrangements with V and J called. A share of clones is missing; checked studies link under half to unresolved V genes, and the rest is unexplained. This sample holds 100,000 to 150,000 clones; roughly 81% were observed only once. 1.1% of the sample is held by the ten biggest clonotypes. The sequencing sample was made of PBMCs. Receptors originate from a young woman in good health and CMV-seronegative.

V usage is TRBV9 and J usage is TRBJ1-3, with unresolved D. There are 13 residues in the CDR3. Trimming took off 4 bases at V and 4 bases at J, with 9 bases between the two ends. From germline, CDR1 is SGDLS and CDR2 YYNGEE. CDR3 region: CASSSPQGNTIYF. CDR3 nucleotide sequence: TGTGCCAGCAGCTCCCCGCAGGGAAACACCATATATTTT.

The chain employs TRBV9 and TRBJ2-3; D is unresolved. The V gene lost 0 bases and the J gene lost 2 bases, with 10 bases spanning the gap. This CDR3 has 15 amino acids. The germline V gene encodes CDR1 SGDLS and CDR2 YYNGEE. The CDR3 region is CASSVAVGDTDTQYF. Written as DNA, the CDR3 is TGTGCCAGCAGCGTAGCGGTCGGTGACACAGATACGCAGTATTTT.

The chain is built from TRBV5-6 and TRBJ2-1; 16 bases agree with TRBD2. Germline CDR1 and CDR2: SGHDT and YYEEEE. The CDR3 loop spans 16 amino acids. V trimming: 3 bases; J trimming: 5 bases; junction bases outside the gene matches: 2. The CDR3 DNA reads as TGTGCCAGCAGCTGGGGACTAGCGGGAGGGAACAATGAGCAGTTCTTC. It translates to CASSWGLAGGNNEQFF.

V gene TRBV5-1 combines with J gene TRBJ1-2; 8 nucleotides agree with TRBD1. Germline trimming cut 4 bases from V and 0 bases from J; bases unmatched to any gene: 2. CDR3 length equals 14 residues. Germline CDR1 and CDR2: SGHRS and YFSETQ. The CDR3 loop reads CASSPDRANYGYTF. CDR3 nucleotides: TGCGCCAGCAGCCCGGACAGGGCTAACTATGGCTACACCTTC.